This entry is about one T cell receptor beta chain. What it binds is unknown. TCRdb used MiXCR to reprocess the reads, holding one entry per CDR3 protein. The sample carries roughly 800,000 distinct CDR3 sequences, just under 30% recorded once. The data originate from a study of T cell repertoires in cytomegalovirus infection. About the research overall: Selected CMV epitopes included recently identified HLA-C-restricted ones as well as well-studied HLA-B-restricted ones. Evidence of both CMV infection and a matching HLA type came from public TCR beta signatures.

The CDR3 totals 15 residues. CDR1 is MNHEY and CDR2 is SMNVEV in the germline V gene (reference sequence). With 10 bases removed from V and 2 bases from J, the gap between germline ends came to 20 bases. Notes on the study in general: Carriers of CMV plus the relevant HLA were identified by cumulative public TCR beta family frequency. The study found HLA-C-restricted CMV-specific TCR beta clonotypes dominating the ex vivo response.

This TCR was sampled from a human donor in good health (CMV status not recorded). Some clones in this sample may be carry-over from other donors' samples. The chain links TRBV27 to TRBJ2-5, with D perhaps matching TRBD1 or TRBD2 (5 bases each). The starting material was cultured CD8+ T cells from PBMCs, obtained from culture after CMV antigen stimulation. The CDR3 coding sequence is TGTGCCACCGCCCAAGGGACGAATCCACAAGAGACCCAGTACTTC. This sequence encodes CATAQGTNPQETQYF.